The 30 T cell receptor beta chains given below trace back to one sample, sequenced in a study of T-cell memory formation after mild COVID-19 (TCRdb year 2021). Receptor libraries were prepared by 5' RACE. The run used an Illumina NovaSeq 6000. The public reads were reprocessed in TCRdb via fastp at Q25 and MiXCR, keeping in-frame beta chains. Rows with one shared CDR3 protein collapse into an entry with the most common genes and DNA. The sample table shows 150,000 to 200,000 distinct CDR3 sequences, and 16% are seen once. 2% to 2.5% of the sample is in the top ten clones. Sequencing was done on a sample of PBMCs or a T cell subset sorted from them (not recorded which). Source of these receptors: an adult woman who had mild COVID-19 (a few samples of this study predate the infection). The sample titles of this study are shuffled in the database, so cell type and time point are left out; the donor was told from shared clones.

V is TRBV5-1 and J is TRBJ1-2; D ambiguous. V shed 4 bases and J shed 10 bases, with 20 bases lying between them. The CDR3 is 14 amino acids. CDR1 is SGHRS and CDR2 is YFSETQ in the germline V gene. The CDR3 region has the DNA TGCGCCAGCAGCGCATTGGACGGCCCCATAGTCTACACCTTC. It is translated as CASSALDGPIVYTF.

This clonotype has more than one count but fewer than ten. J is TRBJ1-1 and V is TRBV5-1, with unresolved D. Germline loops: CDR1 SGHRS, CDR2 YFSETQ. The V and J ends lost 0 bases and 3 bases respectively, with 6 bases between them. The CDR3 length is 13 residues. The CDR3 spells CASSLVSDTEAFF. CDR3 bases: TGCGCCAGCAGCTTGGTTTCGGACACTGAAGCTTTCTTT.

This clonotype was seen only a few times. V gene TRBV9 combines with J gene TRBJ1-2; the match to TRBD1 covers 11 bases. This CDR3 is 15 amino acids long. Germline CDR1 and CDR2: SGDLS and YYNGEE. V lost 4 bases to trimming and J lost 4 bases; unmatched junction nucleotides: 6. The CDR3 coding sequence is TGTGCCAGCAGCCTAGCCGGGACAGGGGGCTATGGCTACACCTTC. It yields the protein CASSLAGTGGYGYTF.

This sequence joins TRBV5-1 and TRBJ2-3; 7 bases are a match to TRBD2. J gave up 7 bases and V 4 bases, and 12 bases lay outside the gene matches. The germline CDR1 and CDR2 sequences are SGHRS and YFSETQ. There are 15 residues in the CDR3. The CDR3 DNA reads TGCGCCAGCAGCCCAGATGGGGGGGTCACCAATACGCAGTATTTT. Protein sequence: CASSPDGGVTNTQYF.

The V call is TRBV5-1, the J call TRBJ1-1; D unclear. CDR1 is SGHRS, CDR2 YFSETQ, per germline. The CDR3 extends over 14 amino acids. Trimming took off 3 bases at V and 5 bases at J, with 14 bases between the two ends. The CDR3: CASSSMAGNTEAFF. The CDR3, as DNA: TGCGCCAGCAGCTCAATGGCAGGTAATACTGAAGCTTTCTTT.

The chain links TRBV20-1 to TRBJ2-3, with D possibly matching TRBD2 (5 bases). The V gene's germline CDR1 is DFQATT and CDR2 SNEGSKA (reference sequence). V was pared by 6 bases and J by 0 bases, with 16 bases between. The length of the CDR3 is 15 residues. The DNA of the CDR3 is TGCAGTGCCCCATCGAGCGGCCCTAGCACAGATACGCAGTATTTT. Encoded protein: CSAPSSGPSTDTQYF.

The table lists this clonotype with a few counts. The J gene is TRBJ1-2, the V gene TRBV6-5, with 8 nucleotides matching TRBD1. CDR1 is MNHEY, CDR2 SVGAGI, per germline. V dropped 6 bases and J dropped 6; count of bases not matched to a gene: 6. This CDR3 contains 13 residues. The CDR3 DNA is TGTGCCAGCAGGGCCGGACAGGGCCATGGCTACACCTTC. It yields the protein CASRAGQGHGYTF.

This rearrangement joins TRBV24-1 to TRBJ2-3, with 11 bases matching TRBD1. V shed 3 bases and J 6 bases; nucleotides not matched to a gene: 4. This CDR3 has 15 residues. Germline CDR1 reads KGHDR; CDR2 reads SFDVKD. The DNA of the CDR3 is TGTGCCACCAGTGATAGGGACAGGGGGAGGGATACGCAGTATTTT. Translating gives CATSDRDRGRDTQYF.

The CDR3, as DNA: TGTGCCAGCTCACCACCGAACAGGGGGCGAGAGACCCAGTACTTC. Translating gives CASSPPNRGRETQYF. The chain combines TRBV18 with TRBJ2-5, with 9 bases lining up with TRBD1. The CDR3 sequence is 15 residues long. J lost 4 bases, V lost 0 bases, and 3 bases had no gene match. The V gene's germline CDR1 is KGHSH and CDR2 LQKENI. The full variable domain, in which reference TRBV18 and TRBJ2-5 provide the parts outside the CDR3, is NAGVMQNPRHLVRRRGQEARLRCSPMKGHSHVYWYRQLPEEGLKFMVYLQKENIIDESGMPKERFSAEFPKEGPSILRIQQVVRGDSAAYFCASSPPNRGRETQYFGPGTRLLVL.

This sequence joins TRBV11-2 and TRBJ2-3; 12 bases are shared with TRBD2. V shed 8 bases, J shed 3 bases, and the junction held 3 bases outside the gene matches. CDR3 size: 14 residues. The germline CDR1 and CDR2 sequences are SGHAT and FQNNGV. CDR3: CASLAGGQTDTQYF. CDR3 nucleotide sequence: TGTGCCAGCCTAGCGGGGGGGCAGACAGATACGCAGTATTTT.

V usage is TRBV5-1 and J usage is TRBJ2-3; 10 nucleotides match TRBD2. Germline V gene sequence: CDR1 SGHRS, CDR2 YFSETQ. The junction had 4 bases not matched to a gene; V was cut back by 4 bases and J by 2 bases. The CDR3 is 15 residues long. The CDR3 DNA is TGCGCCAGCAGCCCTAGCGGGAGCTACACAGATACGCAGTATTTT. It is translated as CASSPSGSYTDTQYF.

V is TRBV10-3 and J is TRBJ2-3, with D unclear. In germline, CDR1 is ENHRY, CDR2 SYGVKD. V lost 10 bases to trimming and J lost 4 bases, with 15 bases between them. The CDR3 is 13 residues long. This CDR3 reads CATCTTPSDTQYF. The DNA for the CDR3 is TGTGCCACCTGTACCACGCCCTCAGATACGCAGTATTTT.

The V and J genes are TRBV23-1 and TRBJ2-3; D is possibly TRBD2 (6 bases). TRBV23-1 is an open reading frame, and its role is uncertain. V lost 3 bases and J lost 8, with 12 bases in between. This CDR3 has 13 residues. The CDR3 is CASSQSGLFTQYF. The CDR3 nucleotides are TGCGCCAGCAGTCAGTCGGGACTCTTTACGCAGTATTTT.

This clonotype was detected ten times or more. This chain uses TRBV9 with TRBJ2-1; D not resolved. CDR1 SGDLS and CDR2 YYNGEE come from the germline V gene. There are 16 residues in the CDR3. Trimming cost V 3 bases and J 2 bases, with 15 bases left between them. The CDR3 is CASSGVVSATYNEQFF. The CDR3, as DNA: TGTGCCAGCAGCGGAGTAGTGTCCGCGACCTACAATGAGCAGTTCTTC.

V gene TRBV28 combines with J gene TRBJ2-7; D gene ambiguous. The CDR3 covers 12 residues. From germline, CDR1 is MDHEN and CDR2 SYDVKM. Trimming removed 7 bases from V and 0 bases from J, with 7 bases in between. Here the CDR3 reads CASTLSSYEQYF. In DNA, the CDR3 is TGTGCCAGCACCCTAAGCTCCTACGAGCAGTACTTC.

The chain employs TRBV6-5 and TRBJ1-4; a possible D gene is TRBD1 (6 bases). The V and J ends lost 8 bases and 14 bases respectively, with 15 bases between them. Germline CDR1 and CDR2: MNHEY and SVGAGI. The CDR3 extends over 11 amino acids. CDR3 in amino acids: CASGEGDPLFF. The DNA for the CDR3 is TGTGCCAGCGGAGAGGGGGACCCTCTGTTTTTT.

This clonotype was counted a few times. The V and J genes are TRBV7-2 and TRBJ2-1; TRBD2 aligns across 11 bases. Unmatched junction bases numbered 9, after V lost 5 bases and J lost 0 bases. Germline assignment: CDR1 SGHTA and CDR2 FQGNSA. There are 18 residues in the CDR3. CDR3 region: CASSPKASGRPSYNEQFF. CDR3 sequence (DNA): TGTGCCAGCAGCCCGAAAGCTAGCGGGAGGCCCTCCTACAATGAGCAGTTCTTC.

CDR3 loop: CASAGGGYEQYF. The CDR3 DNA sequence: TGTGCCAGCGCCGGAGGGGGCTACGAGCAGTACTTC. The chain combines TRBV19 with TRBJ2-7, with D possibly being TRBD1 or TRBD2 (6 bases each). V was pared by 9 bases and J by 3 bases, with 12 bases between. From germline, CDR1 is LNHDA and CDR2 SQIVND (reference sequence). This CDR3 comprises 12 residues. The entire variable domain, with the rest obtained from reference TRBV19 and TRBJ2-7, is as follows: DGGITQSPKYLFRKEGQNVTLSCEQNLNHDAMYWYRQDPGQGLRLIYYSQIVNDFQKGDIAEGYSVSREKKESFPLTVTSAQKNPTAFYLCASAGGGYEQYFGPGTRLTVT.

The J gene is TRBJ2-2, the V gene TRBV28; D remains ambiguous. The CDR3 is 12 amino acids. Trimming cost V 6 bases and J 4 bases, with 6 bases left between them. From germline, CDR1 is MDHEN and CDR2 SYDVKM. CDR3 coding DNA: TGTGCCAGCAGGGGATCCACCGGGGAGCTGTTTTTT. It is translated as CASRGSTGELFF.

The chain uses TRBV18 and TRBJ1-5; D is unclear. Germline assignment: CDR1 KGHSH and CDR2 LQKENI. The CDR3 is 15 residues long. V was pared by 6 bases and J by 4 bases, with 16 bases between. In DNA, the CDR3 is TGTGCCAGCTCCCGCTATACATGGTTTAATCAGCCCCAGCATTTT. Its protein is CASSRYTWFNQPQHF.

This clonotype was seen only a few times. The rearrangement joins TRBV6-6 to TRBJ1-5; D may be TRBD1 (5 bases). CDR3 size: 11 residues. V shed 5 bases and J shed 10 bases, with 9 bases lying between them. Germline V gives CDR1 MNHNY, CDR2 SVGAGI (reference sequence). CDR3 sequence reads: CASSPGLPQHF. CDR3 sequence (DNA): TGTGCCAGCAGTCCAGGGCTCCCCCAGCATTTT.

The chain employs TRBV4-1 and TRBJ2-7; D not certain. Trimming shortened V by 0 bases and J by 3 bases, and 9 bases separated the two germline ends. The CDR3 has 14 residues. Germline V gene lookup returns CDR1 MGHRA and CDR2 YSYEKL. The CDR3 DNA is TGCGCCAGCAGCCAAGATACAGCCAGCTACGAGCAGTACTTC. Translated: CASSQDTASYEQYF.

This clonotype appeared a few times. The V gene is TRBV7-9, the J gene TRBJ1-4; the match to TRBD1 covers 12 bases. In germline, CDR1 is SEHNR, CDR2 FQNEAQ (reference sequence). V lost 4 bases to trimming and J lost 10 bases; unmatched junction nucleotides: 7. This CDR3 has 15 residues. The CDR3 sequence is CASSYPGQGAGKLFF. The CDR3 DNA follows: TGTGCCAGCAGCTACCCGGGACAGGGGGCCGGAAAACTGTTTTTT.

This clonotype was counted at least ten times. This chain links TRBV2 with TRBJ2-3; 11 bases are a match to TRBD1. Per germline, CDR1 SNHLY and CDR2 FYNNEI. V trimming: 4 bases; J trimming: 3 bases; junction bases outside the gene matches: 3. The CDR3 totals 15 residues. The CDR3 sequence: CASSGDRGVTDTQYF. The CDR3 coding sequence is TGTGCCAGCAGTGGGGACAGGGGGGTTACAGATACGCAGTATTTT.

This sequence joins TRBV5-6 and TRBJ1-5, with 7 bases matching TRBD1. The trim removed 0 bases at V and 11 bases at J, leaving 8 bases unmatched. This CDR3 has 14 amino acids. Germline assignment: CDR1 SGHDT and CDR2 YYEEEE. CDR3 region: CASSLGTGTGAQHF. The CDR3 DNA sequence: TGTGCCAGCAGCTTGGGGACAGGTACAGGGGCCCAGCATTTT.

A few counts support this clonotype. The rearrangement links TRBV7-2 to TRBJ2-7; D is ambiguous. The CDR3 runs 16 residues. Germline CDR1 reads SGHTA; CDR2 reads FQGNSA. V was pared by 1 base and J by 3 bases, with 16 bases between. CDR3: CASSLEGRGAFYEQYF. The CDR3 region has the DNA TGTGCCAGCAGCTTAGAAGGGCGCGGAGCCTTCTACGAGCAGTACTTC.

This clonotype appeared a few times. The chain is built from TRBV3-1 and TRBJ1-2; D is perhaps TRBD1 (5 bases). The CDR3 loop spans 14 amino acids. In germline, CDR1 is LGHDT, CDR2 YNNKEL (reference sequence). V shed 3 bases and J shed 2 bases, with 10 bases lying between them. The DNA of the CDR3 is TGTGCCAGCAGCCATAGGGCAGGGAACTATGGCTACACCTTC. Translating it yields CASSHRAGNYGYTF.

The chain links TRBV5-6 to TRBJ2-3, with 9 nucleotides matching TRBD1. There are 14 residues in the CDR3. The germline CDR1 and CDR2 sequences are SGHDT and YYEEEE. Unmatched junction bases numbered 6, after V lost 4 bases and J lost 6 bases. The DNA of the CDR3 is TGTGCCAGCAGCCGTGGGGACAGGGCGGATACGCAGTATTTT. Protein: CASSRGDRADTQYF.

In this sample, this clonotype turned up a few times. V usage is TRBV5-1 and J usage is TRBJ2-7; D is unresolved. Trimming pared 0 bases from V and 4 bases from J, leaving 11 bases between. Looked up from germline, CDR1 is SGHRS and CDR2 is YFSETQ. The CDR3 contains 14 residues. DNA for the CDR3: TGCGCCAGCAGCTTGGTCCCCGGGCGGTACGAGCAGTACTTC. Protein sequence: CASSLVPGRYEQYF.

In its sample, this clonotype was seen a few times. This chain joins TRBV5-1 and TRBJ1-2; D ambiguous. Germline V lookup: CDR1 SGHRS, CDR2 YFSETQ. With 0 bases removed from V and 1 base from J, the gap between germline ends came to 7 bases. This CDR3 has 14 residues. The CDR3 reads CASSLEADNYGYTF. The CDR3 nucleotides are TGCGCCAGCAGCTTGGAAGCGGATAACTATGGCTACACCTTC. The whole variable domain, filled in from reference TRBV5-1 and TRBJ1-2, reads KAGVTQTPRYLIKTRGQQVTLSCSPISGHRSVSWYQQTPGQGLQFLFEYFSETQRNKGNFPGRFSGRQFSNSRSEMNVSTLELGDSALYLCASSLEADNYGYTFGSGTRLTVV.